This T cell receptor beta chain was documented in a study of breast tumors, draining lymph nodes, adjacent tissues. Breast cancer patients provided tissue from their axillary draining lymph nodes. TCRdb analysed the multiplex PCR reads with MiXCR anew, one entry per CDR3 protein. The profile shows some 150,000 distinct CDR3 sequences, around 20% of them singletons. This clonotype was picked up a small number of times. The CDR3 consists of 17 residues. V gave up 6 bases and J gave up 2 bases; unmatched junction bases: 9. Germline assignment: CDR1 MNHEY and CDR2 SVGEGT. The receptor's source is a female donor with breast cancer. Some clones in this sample may be carry-over from other donors' samples. Material for sequencing was axillary lymph node tissue. V is TRBV6-2 or TRBV6-3 and J is TRBJ2-3; 12 nucleotides agree with TRBD2. CDR3 protein: CASRETSGSYPTDTQYF. CDR3 nucleotides: TGTGCCAGCAGGGAGACTAGCGGGAGCTACCCCACAGATACGCAGTATTTT.